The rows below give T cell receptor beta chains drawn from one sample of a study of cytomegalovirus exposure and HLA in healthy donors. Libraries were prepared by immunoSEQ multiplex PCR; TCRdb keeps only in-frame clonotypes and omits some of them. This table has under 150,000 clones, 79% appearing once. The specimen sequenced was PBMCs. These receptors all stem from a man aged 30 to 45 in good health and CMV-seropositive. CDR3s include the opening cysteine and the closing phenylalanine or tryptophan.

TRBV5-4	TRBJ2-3	CASTSDRSTDTQYF
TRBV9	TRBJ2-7	CASSVASGFSSYEQYF
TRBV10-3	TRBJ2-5	CAISESVVAGVVETQYF
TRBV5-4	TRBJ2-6	CASSLGQGRSNSGANGLTF
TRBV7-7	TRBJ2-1	CASSLGLAGVDEQFF
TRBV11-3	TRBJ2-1	CASSLRTPYNEQFF
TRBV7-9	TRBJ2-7	CSSSLLTGEWKEQYF
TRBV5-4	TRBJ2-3	CASSFPSGNTSTDTQYF
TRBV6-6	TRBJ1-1	CASISRLNTEAFF
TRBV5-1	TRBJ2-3	CASSLRGSTDTQYF
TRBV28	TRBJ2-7	CASSSPHSLAGGSSYEQYF
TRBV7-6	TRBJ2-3	CASSLEREGLADTQYF
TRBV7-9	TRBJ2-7	CASSLVAVEGFSYEQYF
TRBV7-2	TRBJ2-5	CASTRPGGRDETQYF
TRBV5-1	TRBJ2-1	CASTLGSGGVDEQFF
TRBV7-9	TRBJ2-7	CSSSLLTGGRYEQYF
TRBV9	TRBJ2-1	CASSVGLAEYNEQFF
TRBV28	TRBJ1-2	CASSFRDRGFGGYTF
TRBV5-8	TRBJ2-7	CASSFYSGYEQYF
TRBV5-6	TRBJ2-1	CASSLGHPGLGEEDEQFF
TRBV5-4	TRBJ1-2	CASSSGMSDYGYTF
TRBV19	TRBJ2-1	CASRRSNSYNEQFF
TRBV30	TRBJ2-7	CAWNSGSMRYEQYF
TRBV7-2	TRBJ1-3	CASSLLTGFTSGNTIYF
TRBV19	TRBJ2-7	CASSAGVVPSYEQYF
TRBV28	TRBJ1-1	CASHTNTEAFF
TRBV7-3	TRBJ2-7	CASSSERTYEQYF
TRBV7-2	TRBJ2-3	CASSLVAGLLDTQYF
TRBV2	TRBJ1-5	CASSGVGGGRPQHF
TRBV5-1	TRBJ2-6	CASSLRPGGEWTGANGLTF
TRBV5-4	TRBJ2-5	CASSRYGLAGGQETQYF
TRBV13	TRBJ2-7	CASSHTGVAYEQYF
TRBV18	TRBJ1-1	CASSWKGASGASEAFF
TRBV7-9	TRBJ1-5	CSSSQQGDQPQHF
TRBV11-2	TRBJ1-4	CASSQPTGGPNEKLFF
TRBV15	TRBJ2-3	CATSRDQLARQYF
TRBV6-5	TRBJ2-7	CASSLFGQGPDEQYF
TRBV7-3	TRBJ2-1	CASSLRGGSSYNEQFF
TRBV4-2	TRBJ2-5	CASSQVVSTSGGVLETQYF
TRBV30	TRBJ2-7	CAWSFGTSGVINYEQYF
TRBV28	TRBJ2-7	CASSRTYEQYF
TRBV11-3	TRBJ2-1	CASSSMSGINEQFF
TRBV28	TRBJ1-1	CASSLSPPSAFF
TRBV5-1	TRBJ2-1	CASSLNSGFYNEQFF
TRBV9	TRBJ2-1	CASSVEGTLYNEQFF
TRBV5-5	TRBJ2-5	CASTPGGDRAETQYF
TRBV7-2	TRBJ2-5	CASSFGQGIGETQYF
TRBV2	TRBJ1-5	CASSNRGGGSNQPQHF
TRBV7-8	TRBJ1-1	CASSYLRENEAFF
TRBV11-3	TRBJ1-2	CASSLNRGGYTF
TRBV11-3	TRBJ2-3	CASEQGVSTDTQYF
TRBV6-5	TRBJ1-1	CASRGGQANTEAFF
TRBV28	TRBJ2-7	CASSLWDIPYEQYF
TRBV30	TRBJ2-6	CAWSTGVGANVLTF
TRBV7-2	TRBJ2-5	CASSPSGVVKTQYF
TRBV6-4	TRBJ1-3	CASRNPPGSGNTIYF
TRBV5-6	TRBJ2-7	CASSLDRVYYEQYF